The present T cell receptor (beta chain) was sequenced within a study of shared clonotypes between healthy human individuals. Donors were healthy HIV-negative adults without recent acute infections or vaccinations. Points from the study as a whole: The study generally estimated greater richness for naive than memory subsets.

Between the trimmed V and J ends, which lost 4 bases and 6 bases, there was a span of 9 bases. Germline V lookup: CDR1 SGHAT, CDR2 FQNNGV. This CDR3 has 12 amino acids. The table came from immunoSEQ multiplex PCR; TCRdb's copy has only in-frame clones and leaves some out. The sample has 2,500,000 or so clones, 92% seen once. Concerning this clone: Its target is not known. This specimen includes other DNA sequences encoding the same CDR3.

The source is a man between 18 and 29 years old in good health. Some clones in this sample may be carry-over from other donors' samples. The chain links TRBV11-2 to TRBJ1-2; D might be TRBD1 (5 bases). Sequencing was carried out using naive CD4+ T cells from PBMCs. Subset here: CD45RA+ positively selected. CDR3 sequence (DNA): TGTGCCAGCAGCTGGGGGGGTGATGGCTACACCTTC. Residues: CASSWGGDGYTF.